This TCR beta chain was captured in a study of cytomegalovirus exposure and HLA in healthy donors. Points on this clone: The antigen remains undetermined.

Primers: 60 Vbeta forward and 13 Jbeta reverse. The data were produced by immunoSEQ multiplex PCR, yet TCRdb's version contains in-frame clones alone and is incomplete. Found here are fewer than 90,000 clones, about 79% of them singletons; the top ten hold about 6%. Notes on the study in general: Excluded were some V segments that proved indistinguishable, including TRBV6-2 and TRBV6-3. The classifier reportedly diagnosed cytomegalovirus status with high specificity and sensitivity.

V gave up 6 bases and J gave up 5 bases; unmatched junction bases: 6. This CDR3 contains 14 residues. Germline V gives CDR1 LNHDA, CDR2 SQIVND (reference sequence). The TCR was taken from a female donor in good health and CMV-seronegative. V usage is TRBV19 and J usage is TRBJ2-1; 8 nucleotides match TRBD2. The source material was PBMCs. The CDR3 DNA follows: TGTGCCAGTAGAGTCGGGGGGGCCGACAATGAGCAGTTCTTC. This gives the protein CASRVGGADNEQFF.